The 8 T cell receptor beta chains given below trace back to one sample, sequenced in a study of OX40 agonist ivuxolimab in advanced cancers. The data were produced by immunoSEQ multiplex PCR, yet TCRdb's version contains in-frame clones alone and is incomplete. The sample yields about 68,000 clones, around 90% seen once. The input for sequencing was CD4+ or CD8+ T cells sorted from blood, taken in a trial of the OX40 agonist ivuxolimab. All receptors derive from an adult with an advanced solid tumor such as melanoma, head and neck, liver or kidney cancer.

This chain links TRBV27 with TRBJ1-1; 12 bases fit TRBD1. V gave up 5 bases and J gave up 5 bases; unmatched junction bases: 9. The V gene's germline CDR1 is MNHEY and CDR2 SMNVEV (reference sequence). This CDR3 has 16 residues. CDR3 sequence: CASSPRDRGLGTEAFF. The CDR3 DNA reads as TGTGCCAGCAGTCCCCGGGACAGGGGGCTTGGTACTGAAGCTTTCTTT.

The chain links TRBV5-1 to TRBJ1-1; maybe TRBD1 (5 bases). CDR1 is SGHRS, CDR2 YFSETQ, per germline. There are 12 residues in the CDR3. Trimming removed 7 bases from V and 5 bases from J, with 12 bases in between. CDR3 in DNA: TGCGCCAGCCGAATAGGGGAGACTGAAGCTTTCTTT. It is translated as CASRIGETEAFF.

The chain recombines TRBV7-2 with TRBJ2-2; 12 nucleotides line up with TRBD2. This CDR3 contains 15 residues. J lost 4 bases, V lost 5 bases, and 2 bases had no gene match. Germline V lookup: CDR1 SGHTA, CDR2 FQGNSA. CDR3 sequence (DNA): TGTGCCAGCAGCCAGGGACTAGCGGGCACCGGGGAGCTGTTTTTT. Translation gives CASSQGLAGTGELFF.

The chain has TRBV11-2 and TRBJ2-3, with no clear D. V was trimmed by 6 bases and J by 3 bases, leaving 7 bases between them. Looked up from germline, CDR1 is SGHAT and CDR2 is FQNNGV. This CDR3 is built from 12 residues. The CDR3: CASSPSTDTQYF. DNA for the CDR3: TGTGCCAGCAGTCCGTCTACAGATACGCAGTATTTT.

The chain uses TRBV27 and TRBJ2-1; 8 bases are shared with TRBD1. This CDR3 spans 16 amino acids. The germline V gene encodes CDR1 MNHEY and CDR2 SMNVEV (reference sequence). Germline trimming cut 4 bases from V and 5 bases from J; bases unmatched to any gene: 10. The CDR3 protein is CASSSSWDRFHNEQFF. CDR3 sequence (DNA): TGTGCCAGCAGTTCCTCTTGGGACAGGTTCCACAATGAGCAGTTCTTC.

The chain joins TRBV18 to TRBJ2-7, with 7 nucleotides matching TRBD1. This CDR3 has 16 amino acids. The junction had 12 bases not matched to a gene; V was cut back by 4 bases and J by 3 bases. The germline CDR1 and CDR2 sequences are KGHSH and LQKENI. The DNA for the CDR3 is TGTGCCAGCTCACTGACAACGGGACAGAGGTACTACGAGCAGTACTTC. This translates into CASSLTTGQRYYEQYF.

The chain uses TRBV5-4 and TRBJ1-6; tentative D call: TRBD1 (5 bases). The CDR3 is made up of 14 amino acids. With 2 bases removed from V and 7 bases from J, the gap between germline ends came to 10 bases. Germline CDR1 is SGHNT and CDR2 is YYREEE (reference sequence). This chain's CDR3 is CASSFGTWNSPLHF. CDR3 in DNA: TGTGCCAGCAGCTTTGGGACCTGGAATTCACCCCTCCACTTT. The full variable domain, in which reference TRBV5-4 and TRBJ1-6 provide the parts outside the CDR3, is ETGVTQSPTHLIKTRGQQVTLRCSSQSGHNTVSWYQQALGQGPQFIFQYYREEENGRGNFPPRFSGLQFPNYSSELNVNALELDDSALYLCASSFGTWNSPLHFGNGTRLTVT.

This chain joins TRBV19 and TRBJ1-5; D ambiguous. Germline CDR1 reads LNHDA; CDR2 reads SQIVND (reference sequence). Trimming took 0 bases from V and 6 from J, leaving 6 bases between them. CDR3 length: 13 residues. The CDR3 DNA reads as TGTGCCAGTAGTATAGACCGGAGTCAGCCCCAGCATTTT. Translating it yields CASSIDRSQPQHF.